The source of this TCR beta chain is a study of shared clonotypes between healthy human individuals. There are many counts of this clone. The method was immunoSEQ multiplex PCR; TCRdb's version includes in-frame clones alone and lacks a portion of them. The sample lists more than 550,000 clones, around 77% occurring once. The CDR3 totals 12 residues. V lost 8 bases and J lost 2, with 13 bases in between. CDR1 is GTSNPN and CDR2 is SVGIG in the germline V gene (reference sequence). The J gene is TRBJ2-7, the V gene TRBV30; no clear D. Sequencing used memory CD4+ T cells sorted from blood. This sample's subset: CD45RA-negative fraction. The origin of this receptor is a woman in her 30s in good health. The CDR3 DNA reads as TGTGCCGTCAGGAGCACAACCTACGAGCAGTACTTC. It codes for CAVRSTTYEQYF.